The sequence of this TCR beta chain was determined in a study of blood T cell repertoires in COVID-19. Study-level information: Italy, Spain and the United States were the sources of the convalescent and acute COVID-19 samples.

Living in about two dozen US areas, the participants were between about 18 and 90 years of age. Germline values: CDR1 MDHEN, CDR2 SYDVKM. The ends were cut back, 2 bases at V and 8 bases at J, with 9 bases in the middle. This CDR3 region has 12 residues. In the original workflow: Using reference gene primer amplification, nucleated cell counts were estimated. Assay: immunoSEQ multiplex PCR; the TCRdb copy retains only in-frame clones and omits some. V, J and clone size are those of that table, while D and trimming were read from the DNA. This table holds about 160,000 clones, roughly 87% found once. The rearrangement uses TRBV28 and TRBJ1-2, with D possibly matching TRBD1 (5 bases). Sequenced: PBMCs or T cells enriched from blood (not recorded which). This sequence originates from a middle-aged woman who had been exposed to COVID-19. The CDR3 loop reads CASSLGTQGYTF. In DNA form, the CDR3 reads TGTGCCAGCAGTTTAGGGACTCAAGGCTACACCTTC.